This T cell receptor beta chain was sequenced in a study of T cell responses to AZD1222 COVID-19 vaccine. The CDR3 has 16 amino acids. The junction had 5 bases not matched to a gene; V was cut back by 1 base and J by 2 bases. CDR1 is SGHTA and CDR2 is FQGNSA in the germline V gene. Using immunoSEQ multiplex PCR, the repertoire was profiled, and TCRdb retains in-frame clones only, with some absent. The data show over 110,000 clones, approximately 94% seen once. The chain carries TRBV7-2 and TRBJ2-1; 7 nucleotides match TRBD2. The source material was peripheral blood, sampled on day 0 of AZD1222 vaccination. The sequence came from an adult in good health. CDR3 loop: CASSLGSSGAYNEQFF. The DNA of the CDR3 is TGTGCCAGCAGCTTAGGCAGCAGCGGGGCCTACAATGAGCAGTTCTTC.